What follows describes a single TCR beta chain. The CDR3 is 14 amino acids. The germline V gene has CDR1 SGHKS and CDR2 YYEKEE (reference sequence). V was cut by 1 base and J by 8 bases, with 10 bases left in between. Authors' methods: Researchers report that nucleated cell counts were estimated from reference gene primer amplification. Libraries were prepared by immunoSEQ multiplex PCR; TCRdb keeps only in-frame clonotypes and omits some of them. V and J calls plus clone size are reproduced from that table; the DNA served to infer D and trimming. The sample contains about 110,000 clones, roughly 70% of which appear only once. This sample is drawn from a study of blood T cell repertoires in COVID-19. About the research overall: COVID-19 samples from acute and convalescent phases originated in the United States, Italy and Spain. From T cells, B-cell-depleted T cells, or PBMCs came the material, which was cDNA or gDNA.

The clonotype comes from a woman aged 40 to 50 with acute or convalescent COVID-19. The chain is built from TRBV5-5 and TRBJ1-6; possibly TRBD1 for D (5 bases). The sequenced material came from peripheral blood. The CDR3 DNA is TGTGCCAGCAGCTTGCTGGGGGGTGATTCACCCCTCCACTTT. Translation: CASSLLGGDSPLHF.